Following are 30 T cell receptor beta chains from one sample sequenced in a study of cytomegalovirus exposure and HLA in healthy donors. The PCR had 60 Vbeta and 13 Jbeta primers. Here immunoSEQ multiplex PCR was the method, and the copy in TCRdb shows in-frame clones only, minus some. This table lists about 110,000 clones. Input material: PBMCs. The receptors stem from a man aged 25-40 years in good health and CMV-seronegative.

The rearrangement uses TRBV5-4 and TRBJ2-3; 7 bases match TRBD2. This CDR3 region has 18 residues. Looked up from germline, CDR1 is SGHNT and CDR2 is YYREEE (reference sequence). J lost 0 bases, V lost 7 bases, and 17 bases had no gene match. The CDR3 DNA is TGTGCCAGCCGTGGAGGTAGCGGGTCCCAACCCAGCACAGATACGCAGTATTTT. It specifies CASRGGSGSQPSTDTQYF.

The genes are TRBV7-9 and TRBJ2-7; the match to TRBD1 covers 9 bases. Trimming at V came to 5 bases and at J to 4 bases, leaving 6 bases not matched to a gene. CDR1 and CDR2 (germline): SEHNR, FQNEAQ (reference sequence). The CDR3 has 14 amino acids. The CDR3 here is CASSAVGQGYEQYF. CDR3 nucleotides: TGTGCCAGCAGCGCGGTTGGACAGGGGTACGAGCAGTACTTC. The variable domain in full, with the rest retrieved from reference TRBV7-9 and TRBJ2-7, is DTGVSQNPRHKITKRGQNVTFRCDPISEHNRLYWYRQTLGQGPEFLTYFQNEAQLEKSRLLSDRFSAERPKGSFSTLEIQRTEQGDSAMYLCASSAVGQGYEQYFGPGTRLTVT.

On this clone itself: Other DNA sequences in the same sample also yield this CDR3. J is TRBJ1-4 and V is TRBV27; D is unresolved. Trimming removed 5 bases at V and 0 bases at J, with 16 bases between. The CDR3 is 17 residues long. Germline V gene sequence: CDR1 MNHEY, CDR2 SMNVEV (reference sequence). The CDR3 spells CASSPRRVGATNEKLFF. CDR3 DNA: TGTGCCAGCAGTCCCCGCCGGGTCGGTGCAACTAATGAAAAACTGTTTTTT.

The chain recombines TRBV6-1 with TRBJ2-5; no clear D gene. Trimming removed 1 base at V and 3 bases at J, with 6 bases between. CDR1 MNHNS and CDR2 SASEGT come from the germline V gene. The CDR3 is 13 amino acids. CDR3 sequence: CASSEDYKETQYF. CDR3 DNA sequence: TGTGCCAGCAGTGAAGATTATAAAGAGACCCAGTACTTC.

The rearrangement links TRBV2 to TRBJ1-2; TRBD1 agrees at 8 bases. This CDR3 contains 17 residues. CDR1 SNHLY and CDR2 FYNNEI come from the germline V gene. V lost 5 bases, J lost 8 bases, and 19 bases stayed unmatched. CDR3 in DNA: TGTGCCAGCAGTCCCTCCCCGCCGGGACAGGTGTTCCAGGGCTACACCTTC. This gives the protein CASSPSPPGQVFQGYTF.

The rearrangement joins TRBV5-4 to TRBJ1-6, with D perhaps matching TRBD1 (6 bases). V dropped 1 base and J dropped 10 bases, with 15 bases sitting between them. This CDR3 has 15 residues. Germline V gene sequence: CDR1 SGHNT, CDR2 YYREEE (reference sequence). CDR3 amino acids: CASSLWGLSGSPLHF. The CDR3, as DNA: TGTGCCAGCAGCTTGTGGGGGCTCAGTGGCTCACCCCTCCACTTT. Variable domain in full (rest from reference TRBV5-4 and TRBJ1-6): ETGVTQSPTHLIKTRGQQVTLRCSSQSGHNTVSWYQQALGQGPQFIFQYYREEENGRGNFPPRFSGLQFPNYSSELNVNALELDDSALYLCASSLWGLSGSPLHFGNGTRLTVT.

This rearrangement joins TRBV6-6 to TRBJ2-7, with 8 nucleotides matching TRBD2. Unmatched junction bases numbered 10, after V lost 5 bases and J lost 1 base. Germline V CDR1 and CDR2: MNHNY, SVGAGI (reference sequence). The CDR3 extends over 16 amino acids. CDR3 loop: CASSRTGTSVSYEQYF. CDR3 DNA sequence: TGTGCCAGCAGTCGAACCGGGACTAGTGTTTCCTACGAGCAGTACTTC.

The chain carries TRBV27 and TRBJ1-1, with D possibly matching TRBD1 (6 bases). This CDR3 is 16 amino acids long. Trimming left V 3 bases short and J 3 bases short, with 17 bases between. In germline, CDR1 is MNHEY, CDR2 SMNVEV (reference sequence). The CDR3 loop is CASSFSAGERDTEAFF. CDR3 DNA: TGTGCCAGCAGTTTTTCGGCAGGGGAGAGGGACACTGAAGCTTTCTTT.

The DNA for the CDR3 is TGCGCCAGCAGCCGCGGACAGACTGAAAAACTGTTTTTT. It encodes CASSRGQTEKLFF. The chain joins TRBV4-1 to TRBJ1-4, with D perhaps matching TRBD1 (6 bases). Germline CDR1 reads MGHRA; CDR2 reads YSYEKL. This CDR3 comprises 13 residues. Trimming took off 4 bases at V and 7 bases at J, with 10 bases between the two ends.

V is TRBV27 and J is TRBJ1-1; D might be TRBD1 (6 bases). CDR1 and CDR2 from the germline V gene are MNHEY and SMNVEV (reference sequence). Trimming removed 5 bases at V and 3 bases at J, with 16 bases between. This CDR3 is 15 amino acids long. The CDR3 nucleotides are TGTGCCAGCAGTGATATCCAGGGGATTGACACTGAAGCTTTCTTT. This translates into CASSDIQGIDTEAFF.

This chain uses TRBV7-3 with TRBJ2-5; 9 positions agree with TRBD2. This CDR3 region has 17 residues. Germline lookup yields CDR1 SGHTA and CDR2 FQGTGA. The J segment lost 4 bases and the V segment lost 1 base, leaving 10 bases of the junction unmatched. The CDR3 reads CASSLMGGGAIGETQYF. The CDR3 coding sequence is TGTGCCAGCAGCTTAATGGGCGGGGGGGCCATTGGAGAGACCCAGTACTTC.

This rearrangement joins TRBV5-6 to TRBJ2-1, with TRBD1 matching 7 bases. The V gene end was trimmed by 1 base and the J gene end by 7 bases; junction bases not matched to a gene: 2. Germline V lookup: CDR1 SGHDT, CDR2 YYEEEE. The CDR3 has 13 amino acids. The CDR3 nucleotides are TGTGCCAGCAGCTTGAACAGGGGTAATGAGCAGTTCTTC. Its protein is CASSLNRGNEQFF.

The gene calls are TRBV2 and TRBJ1-2, with D maybe TRBD1 (5 bases). Trimming took 6 bases from V and 4 from J, leaving 12 bases between them. The CDR3 is made up of 13 amino acids. CDR1 and CDR2 from the germline V gene are SNHLY and FYNNEI. CDR3 sequence reads: CASRGGWGYGYTF. For the CDR3, the DNA is TGTGCCAGCAGGGGGGGGTGGGGCTATGGCTACACCTTC.

The chain carries TRBV2 and TRBJ1-5; D not certain. Per germline, CDR1 SNHLY and CDR2 FYNNEI. Trimming shortened V by 5 bases and J by 5 bases, and 10 bases separated the two germline ends. This CDR3 region has 13 residues. CDR3 region: CASSRTRDQPQHF. The CDR3 DNA reads TGTGCCAGCAGTCGCACCCGGGATCAGCCCCAGCATTTT.

The rearrangement uses TRBV7-9 and TRBJ2-3; TRBD1 matches 8 bases. The CDR3 runs 15 residues. V dropped 5 bases and J dropped 6; count of bases not matched to a gene: 10. In germline, CDR1 is SEHNR, CDR2 FQNEAQ (reference sequence). The CDR3 DNA sequence: TGTGCCAGCAGCCTGGACAGGGCCCCCGGGGATACGCAGTATTTT. Protein: CASSLDRAPGDTQYF.

The chain couples TRBV19 to TRBJ2-5; TRBD2 aligns across 11 bases. V trimming: 7 bases; J trimming: 7 bases; junction bases outside the gene matches: 11. The CDR3 is made up of 15 amino acids. From germline, CDR1 is LNHDA and CDR2 SQIVND (reference sequence). The CDR3 sequence is CASKVAGGGLGTQYF. DNA of the CDR3: TGTGCCAGTAAAGTAGCGGGGGGGGGCCTCGGGACCCAGTACTTC.

This chain joins TRBV7-9 and TRBJ2-7; D perhaps matches TRBD2 (5 bases). The V and J ends lost 3 bases and 3 bases respectively, with 12 bases between them. Germline V gives CDR1 SEHNR, CDR2 FQNEAQ (reference sequence). This CDR3 region has 14 residues. The CDR3 region is CASSLEKGSYEQYF. DNA of the CDR3: TGTGCCAGCAGCTTGGAAAAAGGGAGCTACGAGCAGTACTTC.

The gene calls are TRBV11-3 and TRBJ2-5, with 7 bases identical to TRBD2. CDR3 length: 15 residues. Trimming took 1 base from V and 5 from J; bases not matched to a gene: 7. Looked up from germline, CDR1 is SGHNT and CDR2 is YENEEA. The CDR3 DNA follows: TGTGCCAGCAGCTTAGCGGGGGTGGGAGGGGAGACCCAGTACTTC. Translated: CASSLAGVGGETQYF.

The chain is built from TRBV6-5 and TRBJ1-5, with D maybe TRBD1 (6 bases). The germline gives CDR1 MNHEY, CDR2 SVGAGI. The CDR3 sequence is 15 residues long. Between the trimmed V and J ends, which lost 3 bases and 2 bases, there was a span of 11 bases. The CDR3 bases are TGTGCCAGCAGTTATGTGGCAGGGGGCAATCAGCCCCAGCATTTT. It specifies CASSYVAGGNQPQHF.

CDR3 sequence (DNA): TGTGCCACCACCTTGGGGCGGGGGGGCAGCTATGAGCAGTTCTTC. The encoded protein is CATTLGRGGSYEQFF. V usage is TRBV28 and J usage is TRBJ2-1; 9 bases are a match to TRBD2. V lost 10 bases and J lost 8; bases outside the gene matches: 15. The CDR3 has 15 residues. Germline loops: CDR1 MDHEN, CDR2 SYDVKM.

This chain links TRBV6-1 with TRBJ1-5, with D unresolved. The V gene lost 2 bases and the J gene lost 10 bases, with 21 bases spanning the gap. CDR1 is MNHNS and CDR2 is SASEGT in the germline V gene. The CDR3 length is 16 residues. CDR3 residues: CASSERVRQGRAPQHF. For the CDR3, the DNA is TGTGCCAGCAGTGAAAGGGTCCGGCAAGGGAGAGCACCCCAGCATTTT.

The chain uses TRBV27 and TRBJ1-5; 10 bases match TRBD1. CDR1 is MNHEY, CDR2 SMNVEV, per germline (reference sequence). The CDR3 runs 12 residues. V shed 8 bases, J shed 7 bases, and the junction held 2 bases outside the gene matches. In nucleotides, the CDR3 is TGTGCCAGCCGGACAGGGGGACAGCCCCAGCATTTT. This gives the protein CASRTGGQPQHF.

The chain employs TRBV7-2 and TRBJ1-5; TRBD1 aligns across 7 bases. J lost 6 bases, V lost 4 bases, and 3 bases had no gene match. The germline V gene has CDR1 SGHTA and CDR2 FQGNSA. This CDR3 has 13 amino acids. CDR3 nucleotides: TGTGCCAGCAGCTCCCAGGGGGGTCAGCCCCAGCATTTT. Translated, it gives CASSSQGGQPQHF.

V is TRBV5-4 and J is TRBJ1-1; TRBD1 matches at 8 bases. The germline V gene has CDR1 SGHNT and CDR2 YYREEE (reference sequence). The CDR3 is 14 residues long. The V gene end was trimmed by 3 bases and the J gene end by 2 bases; junction bases not matched to a gene: 3. CDR3 in amino acids: CASSSGQGNTEAFF. The DNA for the CDR3 is TGTGCCAGCAGCTCCGGACAGGGTAACACTGAAGCTTTCTTT.

This chain uses TRBV19 with TRBJ2-7, with D perhaps TRBD2 (5 bases). Between the trimmed V and J ends, which lost 1 base and 10 bases, there was a span of 8 bases. The V gene's germline CDR1 is LNHDA and CDR2 SQIVND (reference sequence). This CDR3 region has 11 residues. The CDR3 spells CASSIGGSQYF. CDR3 sequence (DNA): TGTGCCAGTAGTATAGGAGGGTCACAGTACTTC.

The CDR3 region is CASSTPHRGGQPQHF. The CDR3 coding sequence is TGTGCCAGTAGCACCCCTCATAGGGGTGGACAGCCCCAGCATTTT. This rearrangement joins TRBV19 to TRBJ1-5, with D maybe TRBD1 (5 bases). Trimming left V 6 bases short and J 7 bases short, with 19 bases between. Per germline, CDR1 LNHDA and CDR2 SQIVND (reference sequence). The CDR3 consists of 15 residues.

V usage is TRBV6-4 and J usage is TRBJ2-2; 8 bases align to TRBD1. This CDR3 has 15 amino acids. CDR1 is MRHNA and CDR2 is SNTAGT in the germline V gene. V shed 5 bases, J shed 1 base, and the junction held 3 bases outside the gene matches. In DNA form, the CDR3 reads TGTGCCAGCAGTTCCGGGACAGGGAACACCGGGGAGCTGTTTTTT. Translating gives CASSSGTGNTGELFF.

The gene calls are TRBV4-2 and TRBJ2-1, with D unclear. Germline V CDR1 and CDR2: LGHNA, YNFKEQ. This CDR3 has 16 residues. V was shortened by 1 base and J by 6 bases, with 16 bases between the two germline ends. In nucleotides, the CDR3 is TGTGCCAGCAGCCAAGTAAGTCCTCCTGCCGGCAATGAGCAGTTCTTC. Its translation: CASSQVSPPAGNEQFF.

The rearrangement links TRBV12-2 to TRBJ1-4; the table gives TRBD1 as D, unverified against the DNA. TRBV12-2 represents a pseudogene. The CDR3 spans 16 residues. This CDR3 is CASRNPRGRGGEKLFF. CDR3 nucleotides: TGTGCAAGTCGCAACCCCAGGGGGCGCGGCGGAGAAAAACTGTTTTTT.

The chain carries TRBV29-1 and TRBJ1-3; D possibly corresponds to TRBD1 (6 bases). Germline CDR1 and CDR2: SQVTM and ANQGSEA. The CDR3 loop spans 16 amino acids. Deletions cut 4 bases from V and 0 bases from J, with 16 bases between. CDR3 residues: CSVVFDWTASGNTIYF. CDR3 DNA sequence: TGCAGCGTTGTGTTTGATTGGACAGCCTCTGGAAACACCATATATTTT.